This T cell receptor beta chain appears in the sequencing data of a study of blood T cell repertoires in COVID-19. Germline loops: CDR1 LGHDT, CDR2 YNNKEL (reference sequence). CDR3 length equals 12 residues. While infection was still active, Seattle patients were enrolled and then followed longitudinally. To note about this clone: Its ends do not fully match the called genes, so a read error is possible.

Original methodology: Estimates of nucleated cell counts were drawn from the amplification of reference gene primers. Sequenced by immunoSEQ multiplex PCR; TCRdb stores in-frame clones only, minus some. That table is the source of V, J and clone size, and D and trimming were worked out from the DNA. In the table there are about 370,000 clones, around 89% of which are singletons. V is TRBV3-1 (or the pseudogene TRBV3-2) and J is TRBJ1-2, with D possibly matching TRBD1 (6 bases). This clonotype was sampled from a woman in her twenties or thirties with COVID-19, enrolled during active disease. Sequencing was performed on peripheral blood. The CDR3 DNA reads TGTGCCAGCAGCCAAGGGCAGACAGGTTCATTCTTC. It yields the protein CASSQGQTGSFF.